This TCR beta chain derives from a study of blood T cells in healthy people across ages. Study-level results: A roughly linear age-dependent decrease characterized TCR beta diversity per million T cells.

A second PCR of 7 to 11 cycles used a sample-barcoded 5' primer and a J-beta primer mix. TCRdb re-analysed the 5' RACE reads in MiXCR, keeping a single row per CDR3 protein. The sample contains approximately 850,000 distinct CDR3 sequences, over 45% of which appear only once. Worth noting for this clonotype: No antigen is known for it.

With V trimmed by 3 bases and J by 2 bases, 12 bases remained unmatched. Germline lookup yields CDR1 SGDLS and CDR2 YYNGEE. The CDR3 covers 17 residues. This chain links TRBV9 with TRBJ2-5, with 8 bases fitting TRBD1. The TCR originated in a man younger than 40 in good health. Sequenced: blood. The CDR3 sequence: CASSGPLGQVGQETQYF. In DNA, the CDR3 is TGTGCCAGCAGCGGCCCCCTGGGACAGGTGGGGCAAGAGACCCAGTACTTC.